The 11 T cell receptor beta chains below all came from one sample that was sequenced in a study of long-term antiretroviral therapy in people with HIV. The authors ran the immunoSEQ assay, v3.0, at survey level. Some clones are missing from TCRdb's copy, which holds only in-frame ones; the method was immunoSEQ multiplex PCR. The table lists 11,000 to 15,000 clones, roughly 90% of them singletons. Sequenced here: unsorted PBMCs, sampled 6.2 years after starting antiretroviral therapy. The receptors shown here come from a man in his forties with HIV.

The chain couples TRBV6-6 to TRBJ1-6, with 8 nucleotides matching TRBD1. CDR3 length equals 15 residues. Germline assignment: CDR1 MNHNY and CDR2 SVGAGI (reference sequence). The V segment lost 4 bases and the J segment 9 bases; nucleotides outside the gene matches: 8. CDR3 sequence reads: CASSLVGQGSSPLHF. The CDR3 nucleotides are TGTGCCAGCAGTTTGGTCGGACAGGGTTCTTCACCCCTCCACTTT.

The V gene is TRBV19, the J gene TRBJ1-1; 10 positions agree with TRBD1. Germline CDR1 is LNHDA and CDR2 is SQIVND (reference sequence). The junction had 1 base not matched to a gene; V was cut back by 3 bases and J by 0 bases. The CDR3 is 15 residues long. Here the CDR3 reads CASSIGTGVNTEAFF. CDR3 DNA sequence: TGTGCCAGTAGTATTGGGACAGGGGTGAACACTGAAGCTTTCTTT.

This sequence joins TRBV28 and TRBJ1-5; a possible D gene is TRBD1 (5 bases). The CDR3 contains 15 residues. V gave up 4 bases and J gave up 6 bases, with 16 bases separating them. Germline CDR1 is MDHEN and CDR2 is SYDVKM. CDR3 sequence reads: CASSSRSRGSQPQHF. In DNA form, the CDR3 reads TGTGCCAGCAGTTCCCGGAGCCGGGGCAGTCAGCCCCAGCATTTT.

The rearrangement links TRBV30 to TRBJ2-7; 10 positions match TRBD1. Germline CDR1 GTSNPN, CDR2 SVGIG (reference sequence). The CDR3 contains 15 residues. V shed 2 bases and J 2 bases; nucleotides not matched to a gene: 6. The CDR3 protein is CAWSPSGTGAYEQYF. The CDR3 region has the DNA TGTGCCTGGAGTCCATCCGGGACAGGGGCCTACGAGCAGTACTTC.

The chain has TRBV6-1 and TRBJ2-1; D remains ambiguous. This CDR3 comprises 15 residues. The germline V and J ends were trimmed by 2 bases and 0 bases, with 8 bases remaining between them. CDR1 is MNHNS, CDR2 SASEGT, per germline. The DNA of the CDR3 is TGTGCCAGCAGTGAATTGTCTCTCTCCTACAATGAGCAGTTCTTC. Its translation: CASSELSLSYNEQFF.

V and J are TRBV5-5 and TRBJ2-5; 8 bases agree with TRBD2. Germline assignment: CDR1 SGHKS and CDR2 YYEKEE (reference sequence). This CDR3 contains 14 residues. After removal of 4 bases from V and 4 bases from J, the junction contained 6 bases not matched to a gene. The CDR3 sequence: CASSRTSRLETQYF. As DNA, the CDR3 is TGTGCCAGCAGCCGGACTAGCAGGCTAGAGACCCAGTACTTC.

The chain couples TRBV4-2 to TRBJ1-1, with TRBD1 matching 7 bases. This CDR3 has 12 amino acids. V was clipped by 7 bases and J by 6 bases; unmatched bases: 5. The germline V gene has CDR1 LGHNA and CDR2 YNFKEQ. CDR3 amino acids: CASNLGGPEAFF. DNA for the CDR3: TGTGCCAGCAACCTAGGGGGCCCTGAAGCTTTCTTT.

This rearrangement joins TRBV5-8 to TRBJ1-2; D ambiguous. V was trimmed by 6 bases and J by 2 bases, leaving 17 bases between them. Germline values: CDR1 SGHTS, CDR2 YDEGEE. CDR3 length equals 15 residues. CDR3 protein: CASISAREENYGYTF. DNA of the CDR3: TGTGCCAGCATCAGCGCTAGGGAGGAGAACTATGGCTACACCTTC.

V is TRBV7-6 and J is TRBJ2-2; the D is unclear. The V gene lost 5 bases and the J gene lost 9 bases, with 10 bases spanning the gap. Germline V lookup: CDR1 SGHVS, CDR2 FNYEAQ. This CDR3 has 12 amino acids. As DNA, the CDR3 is TGTGCCAGCAGCCCCGGGTACCGGGAGCTGTTTTTT. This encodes CASSPGYRELFF.

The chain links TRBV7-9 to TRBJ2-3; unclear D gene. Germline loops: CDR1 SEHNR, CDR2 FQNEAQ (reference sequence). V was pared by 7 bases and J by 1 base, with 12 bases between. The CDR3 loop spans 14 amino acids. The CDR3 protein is CASISPIRTDTQYF. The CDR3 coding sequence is TGTGCCAGCATAAGCCCAATACGCACAGATACGCAGTATTTT.

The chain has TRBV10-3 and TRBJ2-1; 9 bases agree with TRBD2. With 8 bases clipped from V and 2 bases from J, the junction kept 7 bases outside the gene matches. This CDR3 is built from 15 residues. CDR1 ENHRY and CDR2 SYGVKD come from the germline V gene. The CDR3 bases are TGTGCCATCCGTAGAGAGCGGGAGGCCTACAATGAGCAGTTCTTC. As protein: CAIRREREAYNEQFF.